The present entry profiles one TCR beta chain with its context. In its sample, this clonotype was seen a few times. Its target antigen remains unknown. The record has no base qualities; no much larger clone is one base away. The data derive from a study of early T cells in non-severe SARS-CoV-2 infection (dated by TCRdb to about 2021). Looking at the study overall: Because TCR sequencing relied on bulk RNA taken from unsorted whole blood, pairing of alpha and beta chains was not possible. Study-wide conclusions, independent of this receptor: VDJdb matching was skewed toward anti-spike CD8 responses, so virus-specific expansions were likely underestimated and private and CD4 specificities were missed.

Based on the germline V gene, the CDR1 and CDR2 sequences are MNHNS and SASEGT. Deletion took 7 bases off V and 0 bases off J, with a span of 11 bases between the germline ends. CDR3 length: 14 amino acids, cysteine to phenylalanine. CDR3 DNA is the only sequence kept; it has 42 bases, read in frame from the first base. The study was a case-control design nested within a healthcare worker cohort in London, UK, with weekly nasopharyngeal swab PCR tests and blood sampling. Healthcare workers were enrolled in the week of the UK lockdown, from 23 to 31 March 2020, and were followed every week for up to roughly 16 weeks. Receptor amplification or capture employed 5' RACE. The listed sequencing device is NextSeq 500. Unique molecular identifiers were attached to individual cDNA molecules in the TCR library protocol so that sequencing error and PCR bias could be corrected. Both TCR alpha and beta chains were sequenced, and tight co-correlation was observed between alpha and beta sequence abundances in each sample. For the original study's pipeline: V gene, J gene and CDR3 annotation of TCR sequences was performed with Decombinator V4. TCRs were defined as expanded if a significant change between any two time points was detected under a Poisson model with p below 0.0001. TCR abundances were normalised to the total number of TCRs sequenced per sample and were expressed as counts per million. TRAV1-2 paired with TRAJ12, TRAJ20 or TRAJ33 defined MAIT TCRs, while TRAV10 paired with TRAJ18 defined iNKT TCRs. A search of VDJdb, accessed on 1 November 2021, was run for TCRs annotated to CMV, EBV and SARS-CoV-2, with TCRs annotated for multiple antigens excluded. TCRdb trimmed the raw reads at Q25, called clones with MiXCR and kept productive beta chains. Every CDR3 protein is listed once, alongside the most common genes and DNA of its rows. The V and J calls were determined by TCRdb, not by the authors. Here the sample has around 20,000 distinct CDR3 sequences; about 4% occur a single time. About 1.6% of the sample lies in the top ten.

Recombination joined TRBV6-1 with TRBJ2-3, with no confident D gene call. Sequenced sample: whole blood. This receptor was taken from an adult who was a healthcare worker with PCR-confirmed SARS-CoV-2 infection or an uninfected control (not recorded which). The CDR3: CASTPALSTDTQYF. At the DNA level, the sequence is TGTGCCAGCACCCCAGCGCTAAGCACAGATACGCAGTATTTT.